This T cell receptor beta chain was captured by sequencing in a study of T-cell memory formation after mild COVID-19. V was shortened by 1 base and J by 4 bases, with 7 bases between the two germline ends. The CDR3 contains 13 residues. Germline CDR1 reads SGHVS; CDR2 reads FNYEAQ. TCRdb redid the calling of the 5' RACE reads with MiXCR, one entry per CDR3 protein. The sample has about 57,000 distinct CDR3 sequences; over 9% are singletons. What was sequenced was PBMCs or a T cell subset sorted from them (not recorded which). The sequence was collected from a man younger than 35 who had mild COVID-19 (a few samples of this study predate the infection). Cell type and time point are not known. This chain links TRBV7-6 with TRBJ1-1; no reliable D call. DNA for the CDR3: TGTGCCAGCAGCTTAGGAGAAAGCACTGAAGCTTTCTTT. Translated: CASSLGESTEAFF.